This T cell receptor beta chain was retrieved from a study of T cell clonality in common variable immunodeficiency. Findings and caveats of the study: Compared with healthy controls, CVID subjects showed increased TCRbeta clonality, mostly in about a third. In common variable immunodeficiency, TCR beta chains reportedly carried fewer deletions and N-nucleotide insertions. What drives increased CVID clonality needs T cell subpopulation sequencing.

CVID subjects were around 16 female and fewer than 35 male, aged roughly 8 to 65. This clone was found a few times. Antigen: not known. With the read ending 3 residues before the CDR3 end, the germline J gene is used to fill in that end. The repertoire was sequenced with immunoSEQ multiplex PCR; TCRdb's copy has only in-frame clones and lacks some. The sample shows roughly 30,000 clones, none of them appearing just once. This CDR3 region has 14 residues. Germline V gives CDR1 KGHSH, CDR2 LQKENI. V shed 6 bases and J shed 4 bases, with 16 bases lying between them. The genes are TRBV18 and TRBJ2-7, with D tentatively TRBD1 (6 bases). This TCR was recovered from a human donor with common variable immunodeficiency. Sequences were obtained from peripheral blood mononuclear cells. The part of the CDR3 DNA that was read is TGTGCCAGCTCGGCCGGGACATTCGAGTACGAG. Translated, it gives CASSAGTFEYE. The full CDR3 reads CASSAGTFEYEQYF.